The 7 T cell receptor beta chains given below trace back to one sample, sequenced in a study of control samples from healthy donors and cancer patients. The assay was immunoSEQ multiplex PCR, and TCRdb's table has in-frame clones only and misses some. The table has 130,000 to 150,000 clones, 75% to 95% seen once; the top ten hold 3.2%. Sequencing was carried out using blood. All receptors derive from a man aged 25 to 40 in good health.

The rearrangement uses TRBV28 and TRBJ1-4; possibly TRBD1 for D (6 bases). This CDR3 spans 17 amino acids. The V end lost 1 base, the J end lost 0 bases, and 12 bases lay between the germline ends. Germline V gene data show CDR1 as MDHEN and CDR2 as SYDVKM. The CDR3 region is CASSLSGHPATNEKLFF. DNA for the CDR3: TGTGCCAGCAGTTTATCGGGACATCCTGCAACTAATGAAAAACTGTTTTTT.

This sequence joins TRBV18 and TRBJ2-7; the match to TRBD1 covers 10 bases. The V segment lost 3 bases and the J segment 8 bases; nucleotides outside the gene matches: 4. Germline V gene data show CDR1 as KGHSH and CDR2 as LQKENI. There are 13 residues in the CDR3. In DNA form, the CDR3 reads TGTGCCAGCTCACCGGGACAGGGGATACAGCAGTACTTC. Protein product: CASSPGQGIQQYF.

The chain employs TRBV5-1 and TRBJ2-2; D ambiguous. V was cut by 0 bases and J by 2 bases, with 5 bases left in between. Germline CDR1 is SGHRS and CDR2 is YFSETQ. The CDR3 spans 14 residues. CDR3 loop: CASSLETNTGELFF. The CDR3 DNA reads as TGCGCCAGCAGCTTGGAAACTAACACCGGGGAGCTGTTTTTT.

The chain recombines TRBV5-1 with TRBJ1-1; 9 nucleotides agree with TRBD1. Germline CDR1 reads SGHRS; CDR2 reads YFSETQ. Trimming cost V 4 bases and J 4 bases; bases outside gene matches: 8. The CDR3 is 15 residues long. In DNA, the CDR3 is TGCGCCAGCAGCAACCAACAGGGGGCCATCACTGAAGCTTTCTTT. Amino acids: CASSNQQGAITEAFF. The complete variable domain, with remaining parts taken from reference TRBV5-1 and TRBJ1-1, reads KAGVTQTPRYLIKTRGQQVTLSCSPISGHRSVSWYQQTPGQGLQFLFEYFSETQRNKGNFPGRFSGRQFSNSRSEMNVSTLELGDSALYLCASSNQQGAITEAFFGQGTRLTVV.

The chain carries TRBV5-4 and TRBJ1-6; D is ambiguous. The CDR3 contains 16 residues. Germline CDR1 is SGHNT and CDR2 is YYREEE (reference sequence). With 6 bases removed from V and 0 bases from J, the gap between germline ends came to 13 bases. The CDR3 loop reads CASTGTTSSYNSPLHF. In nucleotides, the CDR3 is TGTGCCAGCACGGGTACGACTAGCTCCTATAATTCACCCCTCCACTTT.

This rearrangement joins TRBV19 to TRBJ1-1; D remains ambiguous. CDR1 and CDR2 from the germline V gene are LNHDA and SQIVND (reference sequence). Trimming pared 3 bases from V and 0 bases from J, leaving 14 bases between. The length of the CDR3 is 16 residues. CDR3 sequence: CASSILIGNMNTEAFF. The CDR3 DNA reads TGTGCCAGTAGTATTCTGATCGGTAACATGAACACTGAAGCTTTCTTT.

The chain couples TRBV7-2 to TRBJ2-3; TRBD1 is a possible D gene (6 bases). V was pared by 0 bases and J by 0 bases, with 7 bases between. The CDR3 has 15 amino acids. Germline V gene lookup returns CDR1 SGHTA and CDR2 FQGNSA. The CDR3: CASSLAGASTDTQYF. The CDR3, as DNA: TGTGCCAGCAGCTTAGCGGGGGCTAGCACAGATACGCAGTATTTT.